What follows are 27 T cell receptor beta chains derived from one specimen sequenced in a study of CD8 T cells in Susac syndrome. The RNA input was about 0.5 to 1 ug, and it was reverse transcribed with random hexamers. TCRdb independently ran MiXCR on the immunoSEQ multiplex PCR reads; one entry per CDR3 protein. The sample comprises 150,000 to 200,000 distinct CDR3 sequences, over 85% of which are singletons, and more than 0.13% rests with the top ten. Material: CD4+ T cells from PBMCs. Source of these receptors: a human donor in good health.

J is TRBJ1-2 and V is TRBV5-1, with D tentatively TRBD1 (5 bases). Germline lookup yields CDR1 SGHRS and CDR2 YFSETQ. Trimming left V 3 bases short and J 2 bases short, with 17 bases between. The CDR3 extends over 16 amino acids. The CDR3 reads CASSSPVGRTNYGYTF. In nucleotides, the CDR3 is TGCGCCAGCAGCTCGCCGGTGGGGCGGACGAACTATGGCTACACCTTC.

The chain employs TRBV20-1 and TRBJ2-7, with 8 bases identical to TRBD1. V lost 6 bases to trimming and J lost 5 bases; unmatched junction nucleotides: 3. The CDR3 has 11 amino acids. Germline V gene lookup returns CDR1 DFQATT and CDR2 SNEGSKA (reference sequence). CDR3 protein: CSAQGGNEQYF. CDR3 DNA: TGCAGTGCACAGGGGGGTAACGAGCAGTACTTC.

This sequence joins TRBV3-1 and TRBJ1-2; possible D gene TRBD1, 5 bases. The germline V gene encodes CDR1 LGHDT and CDR2 YNNKEL (reference sequence). The CDR3 is 15 amino acids. The V end was cut by 2 bases, the J end by 3 bases, with 13 bases between. DNA of the CDR3: TGTGCCAGCAGCCAAACACACAGGACCCACTATGGCTACACCTTC. Translated: CASSQTHRTHYGYTF.

The gene calls are TRBV5-1 and TRBJ1-2; TRBD1 agrees at 8 bases. The length of the CDR3 is 13 residues. Looked up from germline, CDR1 is SGHRS and CDR2 is YFSETQ. Trimming cost V 4 bases and J 6 bases; bases outside gene matches: 5. CDR3 amino acids: CASSPRDRNGYTF. The CDR3 region has the DNA TGCGCCAGCAGCCCGAGGGACAGGAATGGCTACACCTTC.

The rearrangement links TRBV3-1 to TRBJ1-5; possible D gene TRBD1, 5 bases. The CDR3 covers 14 residues. CDR1 LGHDT and CDR2 YNNKEL come from the germline V gene (reference sequence). Trimming took off 0 bases at V and 6 bases at J, with 9 bases between the two ends. The CDR3 sequence: CASSQDTGGQPQHF. Written as DNA, the CDR3 is TGTGCCAGCAGCCAAGATACCGGGGGTCAGCCCCAGCATTTT.

This rearrangement joins TRBV6-5 to TRBJ2-5; TRBD1 matches 11 bases. The V gene end was trimmed by 5 bases and the J gene end by 5 bases; junction bases not matched to a gene: 7. The CDR3 contains 15 residues. Germline assignment: CDR1 MNHEY and CDR2 SVGAGI. CDR3 in amino acids: CASSLGQGADETQYF. Here the CDR3 DNA reads TGTGCCAGCAGTCTTGGACAGGGGGCGGATGAGACCCAGTACTTC.

This chain connects TRBV24-1 to TRBJ2-2; no clear D gene. CDR3 length: 12 amino acids. The germline gives CDR1 KGHDR, CDR2 SFDVKD. V dropped 4 bases and J dropped 4 bases, with 3 bases sitting between them. Here the CDR3 reads CATSDPTGELFF. For the CDR3, the DNA is TGTGCCACCAGTGACCCCACCGGGGAGCTGTTTTTT.

This clonotype was detected only a few times. The V and J genes are TRBV2 and TRBJ2-5; D gene unclear. This CDR3 is 11 amino acids long. CDR1 and CDR2 (germline): SNHLY, FYNNEI. V was pared by 6 bases and J by 1 base, with 3 bases between. The CDR3 DNA sequence: TGTGCCAGCAGCTTCCAAGAGACCCAGTACTTC. Protein sequence: CASSFQETQYF.

The CDR3 loop reads CASQEVTDTQYF. CDR3 nucleotide sequence: TGTGCCAGCCAGGAAGTCACAGATACGCAGTATTTT. This chain links TRBV5-4 with TRBJ2-3, with D unresolved. V was clipped by 7 bases and J by 2 bases, with 8 bases between them. This CDR3 region has 12 residues. Germline values: CDR1 SGHNT, CDR2 YYREEE (reference sequence). Full variable domain (outside the CDR3, taken from reference TRBV5-4 and TRBJ2-3): ETGVTQSPTHLIKTRGQQVTLRCSSQSGHNTVSWYQQALGQGPQFIFQYYREEENGRGNFPPRFSGLQFPNYSSELNVNALELDDSALYLCASQEVTDTQYFGPGTRLTVL.

The chain uses TRBV9 and TRBJ2-1; 9 positions agree with TRBD2. The V segment lost 3 bases and the J segment 4 bases; nucleotides outside the gene matches: 11. The CDR3 length is 17 residues. Germline V gives CDR1 SGDLS, CDR2 YYNGEE. For the CDR3, the DNA is TGTGCCAGCAGCGCTAGATTAGCGGGGGCTTCGTACAATGAGCAGTTCTTC. Translation: CASSARLAGASYNEQFF.

In its sample, this clonotype was seen once. This chain connects TRBV7-7 to TRBJ2-2; no clear D. CDR1 SSHAT and CDR2 FNYEAQ come from the germline V gene (reference sequence). Trimming stripped 5 bases from V and 0 bases from J, with 7 bases between. There are 14 residues in the CDR3. CDR3 amino acids: CASSVTPNTGELFF. The CDR3 DNA is TGTGCCAGCAGCGTGACACCGAACACCGGGGAGCTGTTTTTT.

The V and J genes are TRBV18 and TRBJ1-6; 7 nucleotides line up with TRBD1. Germline V gene data show CDR1 as KGHSH and CDR2 as LQKENI. The CDR3 consists of 14 residues. Germline trimming cut 6 bases from V and 10 bases from J; bases unmatched to any gene: 9. CDR3 DNA sequence: TGTGCCAGCTCCAAATCAACAGGGGAATCACCCCTCCACTTT. The encoded protein is CASSKSTGESPLHF.

The chain recombines TRBV20-1 with TRBJ1-2; possibly TRBD1 for D (5 bases). Germline assignment: CDR1 DFQATT and CDR2 SNEGSKA (reference sequence). This CDR3 is built from 12 residues. The CDR3 DNA sequence: TGCAGCGCAACCGTAACAGGCTGGGGCTACACCTTC. It yields the protein CSATVTGWGYTF.

The CDR3 protein is CASSQGVNTGELFF. In nucleotides, the CDR3 is TGTGCCAGTAGTCAAGGGGTGAACACCGGGGAGCTGTTTTTT. This chain uses TRBV19 with TRBJ2-2; D perhaps matches TRBD1 (5 bases). The V and J ends lost 5 bases and 1 base respectively, with 8 bases between them. Germline V gene sequence: CDR1 LNHDA, CDR2 SQIVND (reference sequence). This CDR3 is 14 amino acids long.

The J gene is TRBJ1-5, the V gene TRBV3-1; no reliable D call. Germline-derived CDR1 and CDR2 are LGHDT and YNNKEL (reference sequence). The CDR3 runs to 13 residues. The V end was cut by 4 bases, the J end by 7 bases, with 11 bases between. The CDR3 nucleotides read TGTGCCAGCAGCCTCCTTGAGGGACAGCCCCAGCATTTT. As protein: CASSLLEGQPQHF.

The gene calls are TRBV12-3 or TRBV12-4 and TRBJ1-1; tentatively, D is TRBD1 (6 bases). V lost 6 bases, J lost 1 base, and 18 bases lay in between. The length of the CDR3 is 16 residues. The CDR3 DNA sequence: TGTGCCAGCAGCCGAGACGGGGGACATAAGAACACTGAAGCTTTCTTT. Amino acids: CASSRDGGHKNTEAFF.

The chain recombines TRBV5-1 with TRBJ1-1; tentatively, D is TRBD1 (6 bases). Looked up from germline, CDR1 is SGHRS and CDR2 is YFSETQ. Trimming took 0 bases from V and 4 from J, leaving 10 bases between them. The CDR3 contains 14 residues. The CDR3 is CASSLDPGATEAFF. CDR3 sequence (DNA): TGCGCCAGCAGCTTGGATCCAGGGGCCACTGAAGCTTTCTTT.

The genes are TRBV15 and TRBJ1-2, with TRBD1 matching over 7 bases. The CDR3 contains 14 residues. Trimming removed 0 bases from V and 8 bases from J; junction bases left unmatched: 6. CDR1 is LNHNV and CDR2 is YYDKDF in the germline V gene (reference sequence). CDR3 in amino acids: CATSRDLAGGGYTF. In DNA form, the CDR3 reads TGTGCCACCAGCAGAGATTTGGCAGGGGGAGGCTACACCTTC.

The chain combines TRBV19 with TRBJ2-3, with 9 bases matching TRBD1. The CDR3 runs to 16 residues. Germline assignment: CDR1 LNHDA and CDR2 SQIVND (reference sequence). Trimming cost V 11 bases and J 3 bases; bases outside gene matches: 15. Here the CDR3 reads CAASPQDRGWTDTQYF. As DNA, the CDR3 is TGTGCCGCCAGTCCCCAGGACAGGGGCTGGACAGATACGCAGTATTTT.

In DNA form, the CDR3 reads TGTGCCAGCAGCCGGCTGGGACTGCCCCTGGACAATGAGCAGTTCTTC. It yields the protein CASSRLGLPLDNEQFF. The chain links TRBV14 to TRBJ2-1, with D possibly matching TRBD2 (6 bases). Germline V CDR1 and CDR2: SGHDN, FVKESK. Deletions cut 4 bases from V and 5 bases from J, with 18 bases between. This CDR3 is built from 16 residues.

The chain joins TRBV2 to TRBJ1-4; D is possibly TRBD1 (6 bases). The CDR3 has 10 residues. The V gene lost 9 bases and the J gene lost 14 bases, with 13 bases spanning the gap. In germline, CDR1 is SNHLY, CDR2 FYNNEI. The CDR3 is CASGQKRLFF. The CDR3 DNA is TGTGCCAGTGGACAGAAGCGTCTGTTTTTT.

The CDR3 nucleotides are TGTGCCAGCAGCAGGGACAGGGGGCTCACCGGGGAGCTGTTTTTT. Translating gives CASSRDRGLTGELFF. The chain links TRBV7-3 to TRBJ2-2; TRBD1 agrees at 12 bases. Germline CDR1 SGHTA, CDR2 FQGTGA. The CDR3 has 15 amino acids. V lost 5 bases to trimming and J lost 4 bases; unmatched junction nucleotides: 2.

The rearrangement links TRBV28 to TRBJ2-3; 9 bases agree with TRBD2. Germline trimming cut 3 bases from V and 0 bases from J; bases unmatched to any gene: 4. Germline assignment: CDR1 MDHEN and CDR2 SYDVKM. The CDR3 is 16 residues long. CDR3 residues: CASSLALAGSTDTQYF. For the CDR3, the DNA is TGTGCCAGCAGTTTGGCCCTAGCGGGGAGCACAGATACGCAGTATTTT.

The rearrangement uses TRBV10-3 and TRBJ2-2; no clear D gene. Germline-derived CDR1 and CDR2 are ENHRY and SYGVKD. Between the trimmed V and J ends, which lost 6 bases and 0 bases, there was a span of 14 bases. The CDR3 is 16 residues long. CDR3 sequence reads: CAISVQTRANTGELFF. CDR3 bases: TGTGCCATCAGCGTCCAGACCCGGGCGAACACCGGGGAGCTGTTTTTT.

This chain uses TRBV20-1 with TRBJ1-3, with no clear D. Trimming left V 7 bases short and J 0 bases short, with 16 bases between. This CDR3 has 15 residues. Germline-derived CDR1 and CDR2 are DFQATT and SNEGSKA (reference sequence). In DNA, the CDR3 is TGCAGTGTAGAACATAGTGCGGGCTCTGGAAACACCATATATTTT. As protein: CSVEHSAGSGNTIYF.

The J gene is TRBJ1-1, the V gene TRBV12-5, with D uncertain. V was cut by 2 bases and J by 6 bases, with 19 bases left in between. This CDR3 comprises 16 residues. Germline V CDR1 and CDR2: LGHNT, FRNRAP. Written as DNA, the CDR3 is TGTGCTAGTGGTTTGCTTCACCCCTCCCGGGAATCTGAAGCTTTCTTT. It codes for CASGLLHPSRESEAFF.

The chain uses TRBV11-2 and TRBJ2-2; 7 bases align to TRBD2. Germline CDR1 and CDR2: SGHAT and FQNNGV. The ends lost 6 bases at V and 0 bases at J; junction bases unmatched: 4. CDR3 size: 15 residues. The CDR3: CASRWGGSNTGELFF. The DNA of the CDR3 is TGTGCCAGCAGATGGGGGGGATCGAACACCGGGGAGCTGTTTTTT.